These T cell receptor beta chains were read from a single sample in a study of vaccination effects on CD4 cells after COVID-19. Produced via immunoSEQ multiplex PCR; TCRdb's table is partial and in-frame only. The sample records about 63,000 clones, approximately 75% being singletons. What these receptors recognize is not known. Sequenced material: CD4+ T cells from PBMCs cultured with HCoV-OC43 spike peptides, taken before COVID-19 vaccination. Receptor source: a human donor who received a COVID-19 vaccine. Both conserved end residues are part of each CDR3. D genes are given only for firm matches. Only part of the rows carry a size: once, few, many, or a class if the clone is expanded.

J gene | clone size | D gene | V gene | CDR3 protein | CDR3 DNA
TRBJ1-5 | - | - | TRBV7-8 | CASSLTQDQPQHF | TGTGCCAGCAGCTTGACACAAGATCAGCCCCAGCATTTT
TRBJ1-6 | - | - | TRBV28 | CASSLVGIGSPLHF | TGTGCCAGCAGTTTGGTAGGGATCGGTTCACCCCTCCACTTT
TRBJ1-5 | - | - | TRBV7-3 | CASSLKGGSNQPQHF | TGTGCCAGCAGCTTAAAGGGAGGTAGCAATCAGCCCCAGCATTTT
TRBJ2-3 | - | - | TRBV5-1 | CASSLGAGDTQYF | TGCGCCAGCAGCTTGGGAGCGGGAGATACGCAGTATTTT
TRBJ1-1 | - | TRBD1 | TRBV20-1 | CSAGQLKTFF | TGCAGCGCGGGACAGCTTAAGACTTTCTTT
TRBJ2-5 | - | TRBD1 | TRBV15 | CATSRGGMTGTVQETQYF | TGTGCCACCAGCAGAGGGGGAATGACAGGGACAGTCCAGGAGACCCAGTACTTC
TRBJ2-5 | - | TRBD2 | TRBV5-1 | CASTLGTSFLSETQYF | TGCGCCAGCACCCTCGGGACTAGCTTCTTATCAGAGACCCAGTACTTC
TRBJ1-2 | few | - | TRBV4-2 | CASSHREGVNYGYTF | TGTGCCAGCAGCCATCGGGAAGGGGTAAACTATGGCTACACCTTC
TRBJ2-3 | - | - | TRBV24-1 | CATSGDSTDTQYF | TGTGCCACCAGTGGCGACAGCACAGATACGCAGTATTTT
TRBJ1-5 | few | TRBD1 | TRBV6-2/TRBV6-3 | CASSYFSGGTRRYSNQPQHF | TGTGCCAGCAGTTACTTTTCAGGGGGAACGAGGAGATATAGCAATCAGCCCCAGCATTTT
TRBJ2-1 | - | - | TRBV7-3 | CASSLWRQGVGEQFF | TGTGCCAGCAGCTTATGGCGTCAGGGTGTCGGTGAGCAGTTCTTC
TRBJ1-5 | - | - | TRBV7-8 | CASSLVPRELDQPQHF | TGTGCCAGCAGCTTAGTCCCCCGAGAGTTAGATCAGCCCCAGCATTTT
TRBJ2-5 | - | - | TRBV5-1 | CASSSSGEETQYF | TGCGCCAGCAGCAGTTCGGGGGAGGAGACCCAGTACTTC
TRBJ2-1 | few | - | TRBV5-1 | CASSPHTYNEQFF | TGCGCCAGCAGCCCCCACACCTACAATGAGCAGTTCTTC
TRBJ2-5 | - | TRBD1 | TRBV7-9 | CASSSRQGGVETQYF | TGTGCCAGCAGCTCACGACAGGGGGGTGTGGAGACCCAGTACTTC
TRBJ1-5 | - | - | TRBV28 | CASSLGNQPQHF | TGTGCCAGCAGTTTAGGCAATCAGCCCCAGCATTTT
TRBJ1-1 | - | TRBD1 | TRBV7-2 | CASSLTGTGETEAFF | TGTGCCAGCAGCTTAACCGGGACAGGGGAGACTGAAGCTTTCTTT